The sample holds one count of the clone carrying this T cell receptor beta chain. Its cognate antigen is unknown. These data originate in a study of OX40 agonist ivuxolimab in advanced cancers. General study findings and limits: Clonal expansion by week 6 occurred in CD4+ and CD8+ blood T cells (at 0.1 to 3.0 mg/kg).

The J segment lost 4 bases and the V segment lost 0 bases, leaving 3 bases of the junction unmatched. Germline assignment: CDR1 KGHSH and CDR2 LQKENI. CDR3 length: 15 residues. Assay used: immunoSEQ multiplex PCR; TCRdb lists only in-frame clones, some missing. The sample records 90,000 or so clones, 89% being singletons. Patients with a history of autoimmune disease or on systemic immunosuppression were excluded. This chain joins TRBV18 and TRBJ2-1; 7 nucleotides match TRBD2. The sample in question was CD4+ or CD8+ T cells sorted from blood, obtained in a trial of the OX40 agonist ivuxolimab. The sequence was collected from an adult with an advanced solid tumor such as melanoma, head and neck, liver or kidney cancer. The CDR3 loop reads CASSPPSSGYNEQFF. The DNA of the CDR3 is TGTGCCAGCTCACCACCGAGTAGCGGGTACAATGAGCAGTTCTTC.